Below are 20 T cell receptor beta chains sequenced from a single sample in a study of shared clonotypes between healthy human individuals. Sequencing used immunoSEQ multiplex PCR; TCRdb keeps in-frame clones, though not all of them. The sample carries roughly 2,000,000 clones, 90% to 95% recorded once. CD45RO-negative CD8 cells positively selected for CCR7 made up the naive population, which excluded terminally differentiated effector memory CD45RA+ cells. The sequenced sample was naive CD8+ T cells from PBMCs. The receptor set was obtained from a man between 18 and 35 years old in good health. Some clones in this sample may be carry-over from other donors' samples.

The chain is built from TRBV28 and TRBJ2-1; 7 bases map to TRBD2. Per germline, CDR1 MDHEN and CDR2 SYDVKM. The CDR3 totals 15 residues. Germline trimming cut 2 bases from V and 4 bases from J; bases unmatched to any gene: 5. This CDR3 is CASSLGTTLYNEQFF. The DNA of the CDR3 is TGTGCCAGCAGTTTAGGGACTACTCTGTACAATGAGCAGTTCTTC.

This chain's CDR3 is CASSSRQEEAFF. The CDR3 DNA sequence: TGTGCCAGCAGTTCAAGACAGGAGGAAGCTTTCTTT. The chain has TRBV27 and TRBJ1-1, with D possibly being TRBD1 (6 bases). Deletions cut 4 bases from V and 8 bases from J, with 11 bases between. There are 12 residues in the CDR3. Germline V gene sequence: CDR1 MNHEY, CDR2 SMNVEV (reference sequence).

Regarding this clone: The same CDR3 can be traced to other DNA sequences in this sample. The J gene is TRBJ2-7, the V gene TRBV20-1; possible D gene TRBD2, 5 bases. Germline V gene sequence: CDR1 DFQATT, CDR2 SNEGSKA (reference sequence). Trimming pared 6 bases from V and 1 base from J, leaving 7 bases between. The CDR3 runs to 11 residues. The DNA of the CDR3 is TGCAGTGCCTCGGGGTCCTACGAGCAGTACTTC. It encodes CSASGSYEQYF.

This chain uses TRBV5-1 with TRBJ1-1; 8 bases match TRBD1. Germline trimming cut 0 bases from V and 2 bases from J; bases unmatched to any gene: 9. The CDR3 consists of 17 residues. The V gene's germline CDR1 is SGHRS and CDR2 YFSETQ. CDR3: CASSLEFLGTGNTEAFF. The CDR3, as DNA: TGCGCCAGCAGCTTGGAATTCCTGGGGACAGGCAACACTGAAGCTTTCTTT. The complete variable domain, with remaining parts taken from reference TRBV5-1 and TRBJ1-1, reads KAGVTQTPRYLIKTRGQQVTLSCSPISGHRSVSWYQQTPGQGLQFLFEYFSETQRNKGNFPGRFSGRQFSNSRSEMNVSTLELGDSALYLCASSLEFLGTGNTEAFFGQGTRLTVV.

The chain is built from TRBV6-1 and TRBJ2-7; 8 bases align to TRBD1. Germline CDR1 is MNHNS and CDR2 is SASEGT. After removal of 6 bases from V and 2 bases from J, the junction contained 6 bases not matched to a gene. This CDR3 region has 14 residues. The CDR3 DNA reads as TGTGCCAGCAGACAGACAGGGGTGCCCTACGAGCAGTACTTC. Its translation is CASRQTGVPYEQYF.

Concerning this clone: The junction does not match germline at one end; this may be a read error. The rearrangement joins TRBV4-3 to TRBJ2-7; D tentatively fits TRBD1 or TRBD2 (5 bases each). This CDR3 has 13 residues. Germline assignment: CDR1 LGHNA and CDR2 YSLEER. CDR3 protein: CASSQGVSHEQYF. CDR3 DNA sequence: TGCGCCAGCAGCCAGGGGGTCTCCCACGAGCAGTACTTC.

The CDR3 DNA sequence: TGTGCCAGCAGCTACACTAGCTCGAGCTCCTACGAGCAGTACTTC. This gives the protein CASSYTSSSSYEQYF. The genes are TRBV7-3 and TRBJ2-7; perhaps TRBD2 as D (6 bases). The germline CDR1 and CDR2 sequences are SGHTA and FQGTGA. The CDR3 totals 15 residues. Trimming pared 4 bases from V and 0 bases from J, leaving 13 bases between.

The CDR3 sequence is CASSLVVADEQFF. CDR3 sequence (DNA): TGTGCCAGCAGTTTGGTAGTAGCCGATGAGCAGTTCTTC. V and J are TRBV28 and TRBJ2-1, with D unresolved. CDR3 length: 13 amino acids. The germline gives CDR1 MDHEN, CDR2 SYDVKM. The V gene lost 3 bases and the J gene lost 8 bases, with 11 bases spanning the gap.

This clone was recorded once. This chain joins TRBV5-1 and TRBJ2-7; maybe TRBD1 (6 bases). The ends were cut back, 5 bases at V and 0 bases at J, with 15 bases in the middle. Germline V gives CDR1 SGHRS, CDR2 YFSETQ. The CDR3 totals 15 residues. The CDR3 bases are TGCGCCAGCAGAATAGACAGGCTAAGCTCCTACGAGCAGTACTTC. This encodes CASRIDRLSSYEQYF.

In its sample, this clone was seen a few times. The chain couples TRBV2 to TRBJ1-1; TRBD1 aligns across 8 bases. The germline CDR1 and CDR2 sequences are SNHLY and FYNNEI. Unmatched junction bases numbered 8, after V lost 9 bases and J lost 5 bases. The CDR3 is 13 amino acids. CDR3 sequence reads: CASRTGPGTEAFF. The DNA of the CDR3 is TGTGCCAGTAGGACAGGGCCGGGGACTGAAGCTTTCTTT. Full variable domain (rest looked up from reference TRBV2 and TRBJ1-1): EPEVTQTPSHQVTQMGQEVILRCVPISNHLYFYWYRQILGQKVEFLVSFYNNEISEKSEIFDDQFSVERPDGSNFTLKIRSTKLEDSAMYFCASRTGPGTEAFFGQGTRLTVV.

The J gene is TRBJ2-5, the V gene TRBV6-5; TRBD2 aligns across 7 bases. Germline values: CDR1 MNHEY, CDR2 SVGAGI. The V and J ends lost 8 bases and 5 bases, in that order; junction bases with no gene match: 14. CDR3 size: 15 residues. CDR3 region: CASSDRGEGWETQYF. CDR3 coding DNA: TGTGCCAGCTCCGATCGCGGGGAGGGGTGGGAGACCCAGTACTTC.

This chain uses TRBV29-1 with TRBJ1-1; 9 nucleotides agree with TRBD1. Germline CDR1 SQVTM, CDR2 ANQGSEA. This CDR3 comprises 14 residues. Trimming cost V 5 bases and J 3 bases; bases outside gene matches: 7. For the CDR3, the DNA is TGCAGCGTTTTGGACAGGGGACGGGACACTGAAGCTTTCTTT. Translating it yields CSVLDRGRDTEAFF.

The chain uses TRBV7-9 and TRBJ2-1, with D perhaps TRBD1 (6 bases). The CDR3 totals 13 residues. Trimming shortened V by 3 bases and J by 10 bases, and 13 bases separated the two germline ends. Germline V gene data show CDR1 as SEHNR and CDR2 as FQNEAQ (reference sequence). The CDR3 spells CASSFGTSKEQFF. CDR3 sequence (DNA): TGTGCCAGCAGCTTCGGGACAAGCAAAGAGCAGTTCTTC.

CDR3 in amino acids: CASSFAASHYGYTF. In DNA form, the CDR3 reads TGTGCCAGCAGTTTTGCGGCTTCGCACTATGGCTACACCTTC. The chain has TRBV27 and TRBJ1-2; no clear D gene. Germline V gene sequence: CDR1 MNHEY, CDR2 SMNVEV (reference sequence). V was trimmed by 3 bases and J by 3 bases, leaving 11 bases between them. The CDR3 sequence is 14 residues long.

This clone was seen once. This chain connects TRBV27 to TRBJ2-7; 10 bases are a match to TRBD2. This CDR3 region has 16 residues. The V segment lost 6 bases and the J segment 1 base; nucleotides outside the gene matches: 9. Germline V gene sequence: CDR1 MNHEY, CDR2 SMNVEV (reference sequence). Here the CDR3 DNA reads TGTGCCAGCAGGGCTAGCGGGGGTGGAGTTTCCTACGAGCAGTACTTC. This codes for CASRASGGGVSYEQYF.

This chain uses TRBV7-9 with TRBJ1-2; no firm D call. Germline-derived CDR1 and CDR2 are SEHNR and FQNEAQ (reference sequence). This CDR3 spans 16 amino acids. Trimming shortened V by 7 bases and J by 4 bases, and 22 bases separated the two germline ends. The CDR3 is CASKEDSGAPFYGYTF. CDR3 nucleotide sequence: TGTGCCAGCAAGGAGGACTCCGGTGCCCCTTTCTATGGCTACACCTTC.

The CDR3 DNA reads TGTGCCAGCAGTAAGTCAGGGTGGACAGATACGCAGTATTTT. Its protein product is CASSKSGWTDTQYF. The rearrangement uses TRBV6-5 and TRBJ2-3; TRBD1 might be the D (5 bases). The V gene's germline CDR1 is MNHEY and CDR2 SVGAGI. V was trimmed by 5 bases and J by 3 bases, leaving 12 bases between them. The CDR3 is made up of 14 amino acids.

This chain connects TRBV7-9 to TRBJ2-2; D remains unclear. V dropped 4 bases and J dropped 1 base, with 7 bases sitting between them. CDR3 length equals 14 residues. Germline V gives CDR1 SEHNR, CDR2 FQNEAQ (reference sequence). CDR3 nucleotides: TGTGCCAGCAGCTGGACCGTGAACACCGGGGAGCTGTTTTTT. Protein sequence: CASSWTVNTGELFF.

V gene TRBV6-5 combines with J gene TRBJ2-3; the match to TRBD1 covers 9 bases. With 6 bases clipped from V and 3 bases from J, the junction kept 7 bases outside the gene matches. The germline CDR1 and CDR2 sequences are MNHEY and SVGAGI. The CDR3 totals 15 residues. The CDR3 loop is CASRQPGQGTDTQYF. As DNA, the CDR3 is TGTGCCAGCAGACAACCGGGACAGGGTACAGATACGCAGTATTTT.

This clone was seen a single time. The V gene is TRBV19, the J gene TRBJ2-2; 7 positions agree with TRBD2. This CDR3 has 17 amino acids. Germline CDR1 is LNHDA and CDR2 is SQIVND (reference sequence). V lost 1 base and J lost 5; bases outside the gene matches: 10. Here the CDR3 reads CASSIGRWGGVTGELFF. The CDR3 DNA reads TGTGCCAGTAGTATAGGCCGGTGGGGAGGGGTGACCGGGGAGCTGTTTTTT.